One and the same sample provided the 5 T cell receptor beta chains below, sequenced in a study of multiple sclerosis patients with progressive multifocal leukoencephalopathy. Data came from immunoSEQ multiplex PCR; TCRdb stores just in-frame clones and leaves some out. This table holds about 30,000 clones, 87% found once. Time point indicated: time of PML onset. The source material was PBMCs, sampled from a patient treated with natalizumab. The receptors were sampled from a human donor with progressive multifocal leukoencephalopathy.

The chain employs TRBV20-1 and TRBJ2-1; possibly TRBD2 for D (6 bases). CDR3 length: 11 amino acids. Germline V lookup: CDR1 DFQATT, CDR2 SNEGSKA (reference sequence). The V and J ends lost 3 bases and 7 bases respectively, with 7 bases between them. The CDR3 here is CSARTRNEQFF. The DNA of the CDR3 is TGCAGTGCTAGGACTAGAAATGAGCAGTTCTTC.

Concerning this clone itself: One end of the junction does not line up with germline, which may come from a read error. The chain couples TRBV28 to TRBJ1-5, with D perhaps matching TRBD1 (5 bases). This CDR3 comprises 14 residues. Germline CDR1 reads MDHEN; CDR2 reads SYDVKM. The CDR3 sequence is CASSLSGNNQSQHF. CDR3 in DNA: TGTGCCAGCAGTTTATCAGGGAATAATCAGTCCCAGCATTTT.

The chain carries TRBV2 and TRBJ2-2; D gene unclear. The CDR3 runs to 14 residues. The V gene's germline CDR1 is SNHLY and CDR2 FYNNEI. Trimming took off 7 bases at V and 4 bases at J, with 13 bases between the two ends. DNA for the CDR3: TGTGCCAGCAAGCCAATCTTCTCCACCGGGGAGCTGTTTTTT. It is translated as CASKPIFSTGELFF.

V usage is TRBV18 and J usage is TRBJ2-1, with D maybe TRBD2 (6 bases). Trimming pared 0 bases from V and 6 bases from J, leaving 12 bases between. Germline V gives CDR1 KGHSH, CDR2 LQKENI. The length of the CDR3 is 15 residues. Written as DNA, the CDR3 is TGTGCCAGCTCACCACCCCGGGAGTCAGTCAATGAGCAGTTCTTC. Translation gives CASSPPRESVNEQFF. The whole variable domain, filled in from reference TRBV18 and TRBJ2-1, reads NAGVMQNPRHLVRRRGQEARLRCSPMKGHSHVYWYRQLPEEGLKFMVYLQKENIIDESGMPKERFSAEFPKEGPSILRIQQVVRGDSAAYFCASSPPRESVNEQFFGPGTRLTVL.

The chain combines TRBV14 with TRBJ1-2; 7 bases map to TRBD1. Looked up from germline, CDR1 is SGHDN and CDR2 is FVKESK. The CDR3 is 14 amino acids. V shed 4 bases and J 2 bases; nucleotides not matched to a gene: 4. Written as DNA, the CDR3 is TGTGCCAGCAGCCGTTCGGGACAGAACTATGGCTACACCTTC. Protein: CASSRSGQNYGYTF.